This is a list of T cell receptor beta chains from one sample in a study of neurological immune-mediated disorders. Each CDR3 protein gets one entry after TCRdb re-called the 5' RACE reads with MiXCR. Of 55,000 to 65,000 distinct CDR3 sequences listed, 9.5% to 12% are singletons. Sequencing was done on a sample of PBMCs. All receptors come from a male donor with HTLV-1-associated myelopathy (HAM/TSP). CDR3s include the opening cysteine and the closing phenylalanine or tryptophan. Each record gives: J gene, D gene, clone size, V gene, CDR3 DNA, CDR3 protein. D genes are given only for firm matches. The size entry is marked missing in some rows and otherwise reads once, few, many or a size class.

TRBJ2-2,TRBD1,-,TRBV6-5,TGTGCCAGCAGTTACGGTGGACAGGGGGCGGCCGGGGAGCTGTTTTTT,CASSYGGQGAAGELFF
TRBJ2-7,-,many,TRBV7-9,TGTGCCAGCAGCTTAGTCCTGACATGGAACGAGCAGTACTTC,CASSLVLTWNEQYF
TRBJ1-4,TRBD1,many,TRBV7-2,TGTGCCAGCACGCAGGGGGCTAGAGGTGAAAAACTGTTTTTT,CASTQGARGEKLFF
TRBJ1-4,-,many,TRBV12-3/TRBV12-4,TGTGCCAGCAGTATCAGGGGAGTGGGTAAACTGTTTTTT,CASSIRGVGKLFF
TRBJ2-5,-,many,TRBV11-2,TGTGCCAGCAGCCCAATGGGGGGCTCGGGGGAGACCCAGTACTTC,CASSPMGGSGETQYF
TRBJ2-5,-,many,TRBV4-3,TGCGCCAGCAGCCAAACGCTAGGGAGGATGGAGACCCAGTACTTC,CASSQTLGRMETQYF
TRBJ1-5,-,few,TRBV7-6,TGTGCCAGCAGCTTGAGCGGAAATAGCAATCAGCCCCAGCATTTT,CASSLSGNSNQPQHF
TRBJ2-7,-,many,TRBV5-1,TGCGCCAGCAGCTTGGTAGGGGGGGCTAGCTCCTACGAGCAGTACTTC,CASSLVGGASSYEQYF
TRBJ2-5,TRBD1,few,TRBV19,TGTGCCAGTAGTATAGGTAACAGGGGAGAGACCCAGTACTTC,CASSIGNRGETQYF
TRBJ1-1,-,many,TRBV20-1,TGCAGTGCTAGGGATCCAGGGCGAGCCACTGAAGCTTTCTTT,CSARDPGRATEAFF
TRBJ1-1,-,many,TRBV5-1,TGCGCCAGCAGCGATCTTTGGGTCACTGAAGCTTTCTTT,CASSDLWVTEAFF
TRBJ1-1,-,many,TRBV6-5,TGTGCCAGCAGTTGGGGGCAGGGCCTTACGAACACTGAAGCTTTCTTT,CASSWGQGLTNTEAFF
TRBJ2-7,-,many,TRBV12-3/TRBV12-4,TGTGCCAGCATCCTAACTACAGCAAACTCCTACGAGCAGTACTTC,CASILTTANSYEQYF
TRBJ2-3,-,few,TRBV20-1,TGCAGTGCTAGGTACAGGAGTAACACAGATACGCAGTATTTT,CSARYRSNTDTQYF
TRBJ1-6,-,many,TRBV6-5,TGTGCCAGCAGTTACTCGTCCCGGGGGTACGGTTCACCCCTCCACTTT,CASSYSSRGYGSPLHF
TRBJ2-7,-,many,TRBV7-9,TGTGCCAGCAGCGTCCGGGGCCCCAGGGGTCCCGAGCAGTACTTC,CASSVRGPRGPEQYF
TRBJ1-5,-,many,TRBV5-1,TGCGCCAGCAGCTTTTGGGGGGCAGGAGATCAGCCCCAGCATTTT,CASSFWGAGDQPQHF
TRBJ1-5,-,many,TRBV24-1,TGTGCCACCAGTGATCCTCGTACAAATCAGCCCCAGCATTTT,CATSDPRTNQPQHF
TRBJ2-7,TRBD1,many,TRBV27,TGTGCCAGCAGTTTATACTTCGACAGGGGGTACGAGCAGTACTTC,CASSLYFDRGYEQYF
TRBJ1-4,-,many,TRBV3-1,TGTGCCAGCAGCCAAGGGTCGGGAGAAAAACTGTTTTTT,CASSQGSGEKLFF
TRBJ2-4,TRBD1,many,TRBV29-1,TGCAGCGTTGAAGATCAGGGGGTAGCCAAAAACATTCAGTACTTC,CSVEDQGVAKNIQYF
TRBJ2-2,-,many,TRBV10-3,TGTGCCATCAGTGTCTCCCCAGCCGCTCCGAACACCGGGGAGCTGTTTTTT,CAISVSPAAPNTGELFF
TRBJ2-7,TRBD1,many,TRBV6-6,TGTGCCAGCAGTCAAACCCGGGACAGGGTTCACGAGCAGTACTTC,CASSQTRDRVHEQYF
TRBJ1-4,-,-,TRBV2,TGTGCCAGCATAGGGGACCTTTCGGCCGCAAAACTGTTTTTT,CASIGDLSAAKLFF
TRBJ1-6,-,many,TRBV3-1,TGTGCCAGCAGCCGAGGGAATTCACCCCTCCACTTT,CASSRGNSPLHF
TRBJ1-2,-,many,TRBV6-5,TGTGCCAGCAGGGAATCCGGGAGAGCCTATGGCTACACCTTC,CASRESGRAYGYTF
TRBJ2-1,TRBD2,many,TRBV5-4,TGTGCCAGCAGCTTGGGAGGCGGGGGGACCTACAATGAGCAGTTCTTC,CASSLGGGGTYNEQFF
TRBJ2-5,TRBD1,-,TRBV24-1,TGTGCCACCAGTGACGCCGGGACAGGGGAAAAAGAGACCCAGTACTTC,CATSDAGTGEKETQYF
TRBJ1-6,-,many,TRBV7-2,TGTGCCAGCAGCCCCGGGGCCAGGTCTTATTCACCCCTCCACTTT,CASSPGARSYSPLHF
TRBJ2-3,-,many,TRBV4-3,TGCGCCAGCAGCCAAGATATCGCTTCCCCGACTAGCACAGATACGCAGTATTTT,CASSQDIASPTSTDTQYF
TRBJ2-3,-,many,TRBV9,TGTGCCAGCAGCGTACGCCAGGGCACAGATACGCAGTATTTT,CASSVRQGTDTQYF
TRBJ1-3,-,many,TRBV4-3,TGCGCCAGCAGCCGGGGGCCACCTGGAAACACCATATATTTT,CASSRGPPGNTIYF
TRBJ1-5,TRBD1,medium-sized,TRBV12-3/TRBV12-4,TGTGCCAGCAGTACAGGGGAGGGTCAGCCCCAGCATTTT,CASSTGEGQPQHF
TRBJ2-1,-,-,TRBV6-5,TGTGCCAGCAGTACCTCAGGTAGAGCCAACAATGAGCAGTTTTTC,CASSTSGRANNEQFF
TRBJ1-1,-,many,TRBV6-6,TGTGCCAGCACTCTAAACCCGACTGCGAACACTGAAGCTTTCTTT,CASTLNPTANTEAFF
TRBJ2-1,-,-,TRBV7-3,TGTGCCAGCAGCTTAAATGGGACCTCCTACAATGAGCAATTCTTC,CASSLNGTSYNEQFF
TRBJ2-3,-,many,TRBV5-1,TGCGCCAGCAGCTTGATGGGGGCCACAGATACGCAGTATTTT,CASSLMGATDTQYF
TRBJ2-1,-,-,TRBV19,TGTGCCAGTAGTATCGGCAGCTACAATGAGCAGTTCTTC,CASSIGSYNEQFF
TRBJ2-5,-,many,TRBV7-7,TGTGCCAGCAGCCCTGATAACCAAGAGACCCAGTACTTC,CASSPDNQETQYF
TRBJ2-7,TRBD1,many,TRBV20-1,TGCAGTGCTCCAAGGGACAGCCTCTACGAGCAGTACTTC,CSAPRDSLYEQYF
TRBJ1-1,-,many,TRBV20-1,TGCAGTGCGGGGCCAAATAATTATGCTTTCTTT,CSAGPNNYAFF
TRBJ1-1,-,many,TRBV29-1,TGCAGCGTGGCCCCCGGCATCGGCACTGAAGCTTTCTTT,CSVAPGIGTEAFF
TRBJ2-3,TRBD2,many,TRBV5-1,TGCGCCAGCAGCCCCGGAGGGTTAGCGGGGGGGTCCGTGGATACGCAGTATTTT,CASSPGGLAGGSVDTQYF
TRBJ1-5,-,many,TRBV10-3,TGTGCCATCAGCGCAGGACAGAATTCGAATAGCAATCAGCCCCAGCATTTT,CAISAGQNSNSNQPQHF
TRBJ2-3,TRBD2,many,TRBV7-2,TGTGCCAGCAGCCCCTGGACTAGCGGGAGCACAGATACGCAGTATTTT,CASSPWTSGSTDTQYF
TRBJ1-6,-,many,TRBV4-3,TGCGCCAGCAGCCAAGATTTTACCATTAATTCACCCCCCCACTTT,CASSQDFTINSPPHF
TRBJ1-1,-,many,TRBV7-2,TGTGCCAGCACCCCTCTATGGGGGACTGAAGCTTTCTTT,CASTPLWGTEAFF